A single sample gave rise to the 32 T cell receptor beta chains below, sequenced in a study of tumor and adjacent non-tumor tissue in lung cancer. A modified ARM-PCR protocol with three rounds of nested PCR amplified TCRbeta. Via MiXCR, TCRdb re-called the multiplex PCR reads, giving one row per CDR3 protein. The sample contains approximately 68,000 distinct CDR3 sequences, 60% to 75% of which appear only once. This sample's RNA came from whole unsorted tissue. Input material: lung tumor tissue. These receptors came from a man in his sixties with non-small cell lung cancer.

As concerns this clonotype: An end of the junction differs from the germline gene, which may be a read error. Here the CDR3 reads CASKRGGDTGELLF. The CDR3 bases are TGTGCCAGCAAACGGGGGGGAGACACCGGGGAGCTGTTGTTT. The J gene is TRBJ2-2, the V gene TRBV6-5, with 8 nucleotides matching TRBD2. The CDR3 is 14 amino acids. Germline assignment: CDR1 MNHEY and CDR2 SVGAGI.

As to this clonotype: Compared with germline, one end of the junction differs, possibly owing to a read error. V is TRBV10-3 and J is TRBJ2-6; TRBD2 matches at 11 bases. The CDR3 extends over 20 amino acids. Germline values: CDR1 ENHRY, CDR2 SYGVKD. The CDR3 loop is CAISEHGTSGRDSGVNALTF. The CDR3 nucleotides are TGTGCCATCAGTGAACATGGGACTAGCGGAAGGGACTCTGGGGTAAACGCCCTGACTTTC.

The V gene is TRBV20-1, the J gene TRBJ1-2, with D perhaps TRBD1 (5 bases). The germline CDR1 and CDR2 sequences are DFQATT and SNEGSKA (reference sequence). V lost 4 bases to trimming and J lost 4 bases, with 16 bases between them. CDR3 length equals 14 residues. The CDR3 bases are TGCAGTGCTAAAGGGGAGACGGACACCTATGGCTACACCTTC. Residues: CSAKGETDTYGYTF.

A note on this clonotype: At one of its ends the junction is not consistent with the germline gene, which may arise from a read error. The chain links TRBV5-1 to TRBJ2-7; 7 bases fit TRBD2. This CDR3 region has 16 residues. Germline values: CDR1 SGHRS, CDR2 YFSETQ. CDR3 protein: CASSATQGAGLREEYF. CDR3 nucleotides: TGCGCCAGCAGCGCTACCCAGGGAGCGGGGTTACGCGAGGAGTACTTC.

Points on this clonotype: The junction does not match germline at one end; this may be a read error. The rearrangement uses TRBV29-1 and TRBJ2-2, with D perhaps TRBD1 or TRBD2 (6 bases each). Germline CDR1 and CDR2: SQVTM and ANQGSEA. The length of the CDR3 is 12 residues. The CDR3 DNA sequence: TGCAGCGTTGAGGGGGGCACCGGGGAGATGTTTTTT. This translates into CSVEGGTGEMFF.

Remarks on this clonotype: Because the CDR3 is missing its conserved closing phenylalanine or tryptophan, this is likely a read error. The V call is TRBV20-1, the J call TRBJ2-1; D is unclear. V shed 0 bases and J shed 9 bases, with 9 bases lying between them. The length of the CDR3 is 12 residues. From germline, CDR1 is DFQATT and CDR2 SNEGSKA (reference sequence). The CDR3 nucleotides read TGCAGTGCTAGAGATATAAGAGTTGAGCAGTTCATC. Protein product: CSARDIRVEQFI.

Worth noting for this clonotype: One junction end does not reproduce the germline sequence, and a read error may be involved. The chain has TRBV20-1 and TRBJ2-1; perhaps TRBD2 as D (6 bases). The V gene's germline CDR1 is DFQATT and CDR2 SNEGSKA (reference sequence). The CDR3 sequence is 16 residues long. CDR3 protein: CSASCFGSRTYNEQLF. DNA for the CDR3: TGCAGTGCTAGTTGTTTCGGGAGTCGGACCTACAATGAGCAGCTCTTC.

The sample holds a few counts of this clonotype. One junction end does not reproduce the germline sequence, and a read error may be involved. The V and J genes are TRBV11-1 and TRBJ2-1; 8 nucleotides match TRBD2. Germline CDR1 and CDR2: SGHAT and FQDESV (reference sequence). This CDR3 spans 15 amino acids. CDR3 DNA sequence: TGTCCCAGCAGCCTAGGACTAGCTAGTGAGAATGAGCAGTTCTTC. Translated: CPSSLGLASENEQFF.

Of note for this clonotype: One end of the junction fails to match germline, which may point to a read error. The J gene is TRBJ1-2, the V gene TRBV29-1; no definite D call. The CDR3 has 13 amino acids. From germline, CDR1 is SQVTM and CDR2 ANQGSEA. The CDR3 protein is CIVENPIPYGYTF. The CDR3 region has the DNA TGCATCGTTGAGAATCCTATCCCCTATGGCTACACCTTC.

The chain uses TRBV20-1 and TRBJ2-7; no clear D gene. The CDR3 contains 14 residues. V was trimmed by 6 bases and J by 7 bases, leaving 22 bases between them. Germline loops: CDR1 DFQATT, CDR2 SNEGSKA (reference sequence). CDR3 in DNA: TGCAGTGCCCCGAAGTGGGGATACGTAGGAGAGCAGTACTTC. Protein sequence: CSAPKWGYVGEQYF.

Concerning this clonotype itself: This clone may be a read error of a much larger clone one base away. The rearrangement links TRBV7-9 to TRBJ1-1; TRBD1 matches 8 bases. The CDR3 contains 12 residues. The junction had 9 bases not matched to a gene; V was cut back by 5 bases and J by 13 bases. CDR1 and CDR2 from the germline V gene are SEHNR and FQNEAQ (reference sequence). The CDR3 nucleotides are TGTGCCAGCAGCACCCGACAGGGGTACGTTTTCTTT. This translates into CASSTRQGYVFF. Filled out from reference TRBV7-9 and TRBJ1-1, the complete variable domain reads DTGVSQNPRHKITKRGQNVTFRCDPISEHNRLYWYRQTLGQGPEFLTYFQNEAQLEKSRLLSDRFSAERPKGSFSTLEIQRTEQGDSAMYLCASSTRQGYVFFGQGTRLTVV.

This clonotype came up a few times. The junction and the germline gene differ at one end; a read error may be behind it. This sequence joins TRBV20-1 and TRBJ2-7, with 10 bases matching TRBD1. Germline loops: CDR1 DFQATT, CDR2 SNEGSKA (reference sequence). The CDR3 consists of 14 residues. CDR3 sequence (DNA): TGTAGTGGAGTTTGGACAGGGGGAAGGAGCGAGCAGTACTTC. Encoded protein: CSGVWTGGRSEQYF.

About this clonotype: Given a much more abundant clone one base away, this may be a read error. This chain connects TRBV10-3 to TRBJ2-1; the match to TRBD2 covers 14 bases. This CDR3 is 13 amino acids long. Germline assignment: CDR1 ENHRY and CDR2 SYGVKD. The CDR3 region is CGVGTSGRQQQFF. Here the CDR3 DNA reads TGTGGCGTCGGGACTAGCGGGAGACAACAGCAGTTCTTC.

Points on this clonotype: The CDR3 end shows no conserved phenylalanine or tryptophan, and so a read error is likely. No DNA is shown, since the ends of the CDR3 on it are uncertain; the CDR3 is the one TCRdb lists. This rearrangement joins TRBV20-1 to TRBJ2-1; the table's TRBD2 call for D was not verified on the DNA. The CDR3 is 15 amino acids long, termini counted. Looked up from germline, CDR1 is DFQATT and CDR2 is SNEGSKA (reference sequence). The CDR3 sequence: CSARTVAGGHHELFL.

Notes on this clonotype: This is likely a read error, given that the CDR3 carries no conserved phenylalanine or tryptophan at its end. V usage is TRBV12-5 and J usage is TRBJ2-7; tentative D call: TRBD2 (5 bases). The CDR3 is made up of 14 amino acids. V lost 0 bases, J lost 4 bases, and 10 bases lay in between. Germline values: CDR1 LGHNT, CDR2 FRNRAP. The CDR3 here is CASGLVRDSYEQYL. CDR3 bases: TGTGCTAGTGGTTTGGTCCGGGATAGTTACGAGCAGTACCTC.

This clonotype was seen a single time. Compared with germline, one end of the junction differs, possibly owing to a read error. The chain is built from TRBV20-1 and TRBJ2-7; tentatively, D is TRBD1 or TRBD2 (6 bases each). This CDR3 has 14 residues. Germline lookup yields CDR1 DFQATT and CDR2 SNEGSKA (reference sequence). The CDR3 nucleotides read TGCGGTGCTAGGGGGACTTTGTCCGGATACGAGCAGTACTTC. Translating it yields CGARGTLSGYEQYF.

As concerns this clonotype: At one of its ends the junction is not consistent with the germline gene, which may arise from a read error. The V call is TRBV29-1, the J call TRBJ2-1; no clear D gene. Germline CDR1 reads SQVTM; CDR2 reads ANQGSEA. The CDR3 is made up of 14 amino acids. The CDR3, as DNA: TGCAACGTTGAAGATCCAGGAATCTACAATGCGCCGTTCTTC. It yields the protein CNVEDPGIYNAPFF.

With respect to this clonotype: A read error may account for a junction end that differs from germline. V is TRBV20-1 and J is TRBJ2-2; TRBD2 aligns across 9 bases. This CDR3 has 16 residues. Germline CDR1 DFQATT, CDR2 SNEGSKA (reference sequence). CDR3 amino acids: CSATLAGEPGTGELFF. The CDR3 nucleotides read TGCAGTGCTACTTTAGCGGGAGAGCCGGGGACCGGTGAGCTGTTTTTT.

There are a few counts of this clonotype. This likely comes from a read error, as the CDR3 has no conserved phenylalanine or tryptophan at its end. V usage is TRBV12-3 or TRBV12-4 and J usage is TRBJ1-1; TRBD1 is a possible D gene (5 bases). V was shortened by 1 base and J by 11 bases, with 14 bases between the two germline ends. The CDR3 has 13 amino acids. CDR3 nucleotide sequence: TGTGCCAGCAGTTTAGGGACTTTCAGGGAGGCTTTCCTT. Translating it yields CASSLGTFREAFL.

This chain links TRBV20-1 with TRBJ2-5, with a weak D call TRBD1 (8 bases). The germline V gene has CDR1 DFQATT and CDR2 SNEGSKA (reference sequence). This CDR3 is 15 amino acids long. V was pared by 8 bases and J by 4 bases, with 23 bases between. The CDR3 sequence is CSTGEGGQGGETQYF. CDR3 nucleotide sequence: TGCAGTACTGGGGAGGGAGGACAGGGTGGAGAGACCCAGTACTTC.

V gene TRBV2 combines with J gene TRBJ1-1, with no clear D. Germline V gives CDR1 SNHLY, CDR2 FYNNEI. Trimming shortened V by 7 bases and J by 0 bases, and 3 bases separated the two germline ends. The CDR3 has 11 amino acids. The CDR3 DNA reads TGTGCCAGCAAGATGAACACTGAAGCTTTCTTT. It specifies CASKMNTEAFF.

On this clonotype itself: Since the CDR3 does not end with the conserved phenylalanine or tryptophan, this likely comes from a read error. This rearrangement joins TRBV20-1 to TRBJ2-1, with D tentatively TRBD2 (5 bases). The CDR3 has 16 amino acids. Trimming stripped 6 bases from V and 0 bases from J, with 18 bases between. CDR1 and CDR2 (germline): DFQATT, SNEGSKA (reference sequence). In DNA form, the CDR3 reads TGCAGTGCGGTTTCTAGAGGGCCCAGCTCCTACAATGAGCAGTTCTTA. As protein: CSAVSRGPSSYNEQFL.

Note on this clonotype: One end of the junction does not line up with germline, which may come from a read error. V is TRBV6-5 and J is TRBJ2-7; 7 positions match TRBD2. The CDR3 totals 15 residues. Germline V gene lookup returns CDR1 MNHEY and CDR2 SVGAGI. The CDR3 bases are TGTGCTAGCAGTCACTCGAGGCGGGAGACGACCGAGAAGTACTTC. It codes for CASSHSRRETTEKYF.

This clonotype showed up just a few times. The CDR3 sequence: CASSLVQVYNEQFF. The CDR3 DNA reads TGCGCCAGCAGCTTGGTCCAGGTCTACAATGAGCAGTTCTTC. The J gene is TRBJ2-1, the V gene TRBV5-1, with D unresolved. Germline loops: CDR1 SGHRS, CDR2 YFSETQ. There are 14 residues in the CDR3. Trimming cost V 0 bases and J 3 bases, with 7 bases left between them.

The sample holds many counts of this clonotype. The rearrangement links TRBV6-1 to TRBJ1-5, with 11 bases that match TRBD1. The CDR3 has 16 amino acids. Unmatched junction bases numbered 5, after V lost 6 bases and J lost 1 base. The germline V gene has CDR1 MNHNS and CDR2 SASEGT. The CDR3 bases are TGTGCCAGCAGGCGGACAGGGGGCGCGAGCAATCAGCCCCAGCATTTT. It encodes CASRRTGGASNQPQHF.

V and J are TRBV20-1 and TRBJ1-5; D ambiguous. In germline, CDR1 is DFQATT, CDR2 SNEGSKA (reference sequence). V was shortened by 3 bases and J by 5 bases, with 14 bases between the two germline ends. The CDR3 length is 14 residues. CDR3 amino acids: CSASISGDYQPQHF. Here the CDR3 DNA reads TGCAGTGCTAGTATCTCAGGTGACTATCAGCCCCAGCATTTT.

This clonotype was picked up a small number of times. Since no conserved phenylalanine or tryptophan closes the CDR3, a read error is the likely cause. The chain couples TRBV5-4 to TRBJ2-3; D call uncertain. From germline, CDR1 is SGHNT and CDR2 YYREEE (reference sequence). The length of the CDR3 is 16 residues. Trimming left V 4 bases short and J 5 bases short, with 20 bases between. CDR3 loop: CASSPIEQEPGDTQYL. Here the CDR3 DNA reads TGTGCCAGCAGCCCTATCGAGCAGGAGCCTGGAGATACGCAGTATCTT.

This chain links TRBV5-4 with TRBJ2-2; the match to TRBD2 covers 8 bases. CDR3 length equals 15 residues. CDR1 is SGHNT and CDR2 is YYREEE in the germline V gene (reference sequence). The CDR3 DNA is TGTGACGGCAGCTCGACTAGCGCGAACACCGGGGAGCTGTTTTTT. The encoded protein is CDGSSTSANTGELFF.

This clonotype was counted a few times. One base away lies a much larger clone, so this may be a sequencing read error. The CDR3 region is CASSHSGGLPGELFF. The CDR3, as DNA: TGTGCCAGCAGTCACTCGGGGGGGCTCCCCGGGGAGCTGTTTTTT. V is TRBV6-5 and J is TRBJ2-2; 8 bases match TRBD2. The CDR3 contains 15 residues. Germline lookup yields CDR1 MNHEY and CDR2 SVGAGI.

On this clonotype itself: A much larger clone differs by one base, so this may be a read error. This rearrangement joins TRBV29-1 to TRBJ2-1, with D perhaps matching TRBD2 (5 bases). The ends were cut back, 5 bases at V and 6 bases at J, with 14 bases in the middle. The CDR3 is 13 residues long. CDR1 is SQVTM and CDR2 is ANQGSEA in the germline V gene. CDR3 sequence (DNA): TGCAGCGTTCTTGTGGGCAGCGGCAATGAGCAGTTCTTC. It is translated as CSVLVGSGNEQFF.

The chain is built from TRBV20-1 and TRBJ2-2; 7 nucleotides match TRBD2. The ends lost 4 bases at V and 7 bases at J; junction bases unmatched: 15. The germline V gene has CDR1 DFQATT and CDR2 SNEGSKA (reference sequence). The CDR3 covers 16 residues. The CDR3 is CSATLVGGPEVGELFF. The CDR3 DNA is TGCAGTGCTACTTTAGTGGGAGGGCCGGAGGTCGGGGAGCTGTTTTTT.

V gene TRBV5-4 combines with J gene TRBJ2-2; no definite D call. The CDR3 is made up of 13 amino acids. The V end lost 1 base, the J end lost 2 bases, and 3 bases lay between the germline ends. Looked up from germline, CDR1 is SGHNT and CDR2 is YYREEE (reference sequence). This CDR3 reads CASSLLNTGELFF. As DNA, the CDR3 is TGTGCCAGCAGCTTGCTTAACACCGGGGAGCTGTTTTTT.